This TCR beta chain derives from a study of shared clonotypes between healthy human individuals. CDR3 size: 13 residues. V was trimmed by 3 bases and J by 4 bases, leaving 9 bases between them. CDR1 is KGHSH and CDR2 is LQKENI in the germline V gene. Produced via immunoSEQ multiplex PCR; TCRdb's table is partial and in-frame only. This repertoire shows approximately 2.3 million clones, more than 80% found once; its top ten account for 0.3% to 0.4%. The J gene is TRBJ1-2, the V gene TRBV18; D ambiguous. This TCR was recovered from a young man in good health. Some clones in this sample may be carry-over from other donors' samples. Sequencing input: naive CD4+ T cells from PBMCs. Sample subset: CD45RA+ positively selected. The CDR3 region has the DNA TGTGCCAGCTCACCCTCCGGCGGCTATGGCTACACCTTC. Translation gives CASSPSGGYGYTF. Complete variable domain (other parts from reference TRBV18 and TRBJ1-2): NAGVMQNPRHLVRRRGQEARLRCSPMKGHSHVYWYRQLPEEGLKFMVYLQKENIIDESGMPKERFSAEFPKEGPSILRIQQVVRGDSAAYFCASSPSGGYGYTFGSGTRLTVV.